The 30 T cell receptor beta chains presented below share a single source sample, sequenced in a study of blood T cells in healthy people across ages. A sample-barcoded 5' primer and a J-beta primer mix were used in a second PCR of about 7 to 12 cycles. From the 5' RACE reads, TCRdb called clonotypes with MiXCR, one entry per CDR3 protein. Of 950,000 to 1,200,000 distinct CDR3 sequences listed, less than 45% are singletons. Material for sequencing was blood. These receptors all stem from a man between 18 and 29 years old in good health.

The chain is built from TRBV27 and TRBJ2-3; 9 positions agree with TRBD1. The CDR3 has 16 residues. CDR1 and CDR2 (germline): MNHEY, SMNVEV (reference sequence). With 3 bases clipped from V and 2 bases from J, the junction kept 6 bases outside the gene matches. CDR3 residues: CASSFGGTGNTDTQYF. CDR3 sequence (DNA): TGTGCCAGCAGTTTTGGGGGGACAGGGAACACAGATACGCAGTATTTT.

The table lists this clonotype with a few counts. CDR3 protein: CAISDPGTSGGAVADTQYF. In nucleotides, the CDR3 is TGTGCCATCAGTGACCCCGGGACTAGCGGGGGGGCCGTCGCAGATACGCAGTATTTT. The chain links TRBV10-3 to TRBJ2-3; 16 bases are a match to TRBD2. The CDR3 contains 19 residues. Germline loops: CDR1 ENHRY, CDR2 SYGVKD. The trim removed 3 bases at V and 4 bases at J, leaving 10 bases unmatched.

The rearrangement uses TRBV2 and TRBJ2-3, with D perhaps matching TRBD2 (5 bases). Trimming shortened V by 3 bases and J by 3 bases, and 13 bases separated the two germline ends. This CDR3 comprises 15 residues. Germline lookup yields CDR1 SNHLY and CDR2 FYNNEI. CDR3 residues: CASSDPSGRTDTQYF. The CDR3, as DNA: TGTGCCAGCAGTGATCCGAGCGGAAGGACAGATACGCAGTATTTT. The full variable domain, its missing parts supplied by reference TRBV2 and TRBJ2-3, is EPEVTQTPSHQVTQMGQEVILRCVPISNHLYFYWYRQILGQKVEFLVSFYNNEISEKSEIFDDQFSVERPDGSNFTLKIRSTKLEDSAMYFCASSDPSGRTDTQYFGPGTRLTVL.

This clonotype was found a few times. The chain's CDR3 is CASSIGTSQETQYF. CDR3 sequence (DNA): TGCGCCAGCAGCATCGGGACGAGCCAAGAGACCCAGTACTTC. The chain combines TRBV5-1 with TRBJ2-5, with D tentatively TRBD1 or TRBD2 (5 bases each). This CDR3 is built from 14 residues. Germline-derived CDR1 and CDR2 are SGHRS and YFSETQ. Trimming left V 4 bases short and J 1 base short, with 11 bases between.

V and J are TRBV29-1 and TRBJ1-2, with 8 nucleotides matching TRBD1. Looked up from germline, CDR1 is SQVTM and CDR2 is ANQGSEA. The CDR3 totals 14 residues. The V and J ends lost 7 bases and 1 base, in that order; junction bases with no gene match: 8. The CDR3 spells CSAGDRQFNYGYTF. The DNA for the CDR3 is TGCAGCGCTGGGGACAGGCAATTTAACTATGGCTACACCTTC.

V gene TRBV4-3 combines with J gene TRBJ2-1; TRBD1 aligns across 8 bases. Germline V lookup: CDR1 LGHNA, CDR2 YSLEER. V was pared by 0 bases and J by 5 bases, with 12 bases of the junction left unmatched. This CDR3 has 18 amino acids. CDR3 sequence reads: CASSQERGRQGRNNEQFF. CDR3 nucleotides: TGCGCCAGCAGCCAAGAAAGGGGCCGACAGGGGAGGAACAATGAGCAGTTCTTC.

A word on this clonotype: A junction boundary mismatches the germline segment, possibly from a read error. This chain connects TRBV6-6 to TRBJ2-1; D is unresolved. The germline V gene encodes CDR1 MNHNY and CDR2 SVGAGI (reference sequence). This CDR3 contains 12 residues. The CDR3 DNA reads TGTGCCAGCAGTTACGTCGCCCATGAACAGTTCTTC. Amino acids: CASSYVAHEQFF.

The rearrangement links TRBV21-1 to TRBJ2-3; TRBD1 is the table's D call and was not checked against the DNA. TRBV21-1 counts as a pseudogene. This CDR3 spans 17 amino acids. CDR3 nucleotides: TGTGCCAGCAGCAAAGCGTTAGAGGGGGGAGGCACAGATACGCAGTATTTT. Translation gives CASSKALEGGGTDTQYF.

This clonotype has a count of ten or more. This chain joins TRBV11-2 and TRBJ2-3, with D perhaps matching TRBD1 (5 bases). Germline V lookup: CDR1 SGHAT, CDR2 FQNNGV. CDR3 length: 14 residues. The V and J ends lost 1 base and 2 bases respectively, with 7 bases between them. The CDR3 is CASSLGQFTDTQYF. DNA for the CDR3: TGTGCCAGCAGCTTAGGACAGTTCACAGATACGCAGTATTTT.

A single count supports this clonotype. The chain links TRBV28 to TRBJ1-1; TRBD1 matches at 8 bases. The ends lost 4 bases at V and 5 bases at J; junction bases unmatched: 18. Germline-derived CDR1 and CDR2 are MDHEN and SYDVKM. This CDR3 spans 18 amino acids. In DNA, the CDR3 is TGTGCCAGCAGTTCCTGGACAGGGAAGGAGGGCTCGTGGACTGAAGCTTTCTTT. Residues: CASSSWTGKEGSWTEAFF.

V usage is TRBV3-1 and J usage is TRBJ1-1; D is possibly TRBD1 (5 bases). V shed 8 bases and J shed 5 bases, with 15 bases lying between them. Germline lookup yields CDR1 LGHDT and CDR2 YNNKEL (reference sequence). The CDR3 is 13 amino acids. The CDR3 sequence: CASSRPGETEAFF. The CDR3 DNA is TGTGCCAGCTCTCGTCCGGGGGAGACTGAAGCTTTCTTT.

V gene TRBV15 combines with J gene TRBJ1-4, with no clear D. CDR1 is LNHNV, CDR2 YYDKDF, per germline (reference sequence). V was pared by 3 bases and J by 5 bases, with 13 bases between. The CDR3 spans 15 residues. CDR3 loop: CATSRAQATNEKLFF. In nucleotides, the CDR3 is TGTGCCACCAGCAGGGCGCAGGCGACCAATGAAAAACTGTTTTTT.

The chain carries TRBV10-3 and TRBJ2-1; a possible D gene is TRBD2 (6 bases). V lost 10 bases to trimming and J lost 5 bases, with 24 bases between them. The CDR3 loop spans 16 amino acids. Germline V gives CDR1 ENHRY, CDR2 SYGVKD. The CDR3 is CATSGDSGKVNNEQFF. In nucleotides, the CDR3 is TGTGCCACTAGTGGGGATAGCGGAAAAGTTAACAATGAGCAGTTCTTC.

The CDR3 DNA is TGTGCCAGCAGCCAACCGGGGTATGGCTACACCTTC. Protein sequence: CASSQPGYGYTF. The J gene is TRBJ1-2, the V gene TRBV7-2, with D uncertain. Trimming removed 5 bases from V and 5 bases from J, with 9 bases in between. This CDR3 contains 12 residues. Germline-derived CDR1 and CDR2 are SGHTA and FQGNSA.

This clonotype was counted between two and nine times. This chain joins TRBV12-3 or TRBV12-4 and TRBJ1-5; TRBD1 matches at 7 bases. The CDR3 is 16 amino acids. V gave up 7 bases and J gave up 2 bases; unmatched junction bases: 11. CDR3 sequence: CASMQRGGTGNQPQHF. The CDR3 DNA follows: TGTGCCAGCATGCAAAGAGGGGGGACAGGCAATCAGCCCCAGCATTTT.

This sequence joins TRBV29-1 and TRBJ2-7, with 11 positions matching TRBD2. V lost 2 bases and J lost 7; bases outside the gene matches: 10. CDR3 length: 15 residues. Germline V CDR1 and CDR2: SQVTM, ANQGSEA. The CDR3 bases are TGCAGCGTTGAATCCACTAGCGGGGGTGTCAATGAGCAGTACTTC. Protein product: CSVESTSGGVNEQYF.

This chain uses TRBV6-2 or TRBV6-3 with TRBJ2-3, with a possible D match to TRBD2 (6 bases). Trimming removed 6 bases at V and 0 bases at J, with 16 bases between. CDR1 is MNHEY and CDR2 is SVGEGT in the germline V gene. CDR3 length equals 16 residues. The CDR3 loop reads CASSSSTRISTDTQYF. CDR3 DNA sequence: TGTGCCAGCAGCTCCTCGACTAGGATCAGCACAGATACGCAGTATTTT.

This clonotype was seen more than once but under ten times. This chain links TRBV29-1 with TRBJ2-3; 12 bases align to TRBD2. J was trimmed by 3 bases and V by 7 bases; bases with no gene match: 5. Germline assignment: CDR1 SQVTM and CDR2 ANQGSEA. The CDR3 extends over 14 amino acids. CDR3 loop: CSAKTSGGTDTQYF. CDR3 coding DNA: TGCAGCGCAAAGACTAGCGGGGGAACAGATACGCAGTATTTT.

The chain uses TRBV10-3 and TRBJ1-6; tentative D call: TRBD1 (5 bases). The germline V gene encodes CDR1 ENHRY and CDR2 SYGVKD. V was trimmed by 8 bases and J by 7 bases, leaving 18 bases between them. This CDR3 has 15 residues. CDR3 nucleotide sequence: TGTGCCATCCGGACGGAGGGCAGGGAAAATTCACCCCTCCACTTT. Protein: CAIRTEGRENSPLHF.

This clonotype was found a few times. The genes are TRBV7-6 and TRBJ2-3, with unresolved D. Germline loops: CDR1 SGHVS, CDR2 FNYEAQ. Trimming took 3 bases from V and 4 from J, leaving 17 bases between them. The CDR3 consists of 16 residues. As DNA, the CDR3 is TGTGCCAGCAGCTTCTTGGTTCCCCTAGTCGCAGATACGCAGTATTTT. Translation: CASSFLVPLVADTQYF.

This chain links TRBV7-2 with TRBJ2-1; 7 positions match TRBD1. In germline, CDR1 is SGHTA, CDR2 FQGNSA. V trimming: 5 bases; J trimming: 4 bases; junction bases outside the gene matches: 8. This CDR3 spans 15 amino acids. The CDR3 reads CASSQNLGQYNEQFF. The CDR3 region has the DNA TGTGCCAGCAGCCAGAACTTGGGACAGTACAATGAGCAGTTCTTC.

The CDR3 bases are TGTGCCAGCAGTTTACCAGGGGATGTGTCACAGCCCCAGCATTTT. It encodes CASSLPGDVSQPQHF. The chain is built from TRBV12-3 or TRBV12-4 and TRBJ1-5; possibly TRBD1 for D (6 bases). CDR3 length: 15 amino acids. Trimming cost V 2 bases and J 7 bases, with 15 bases left between them.

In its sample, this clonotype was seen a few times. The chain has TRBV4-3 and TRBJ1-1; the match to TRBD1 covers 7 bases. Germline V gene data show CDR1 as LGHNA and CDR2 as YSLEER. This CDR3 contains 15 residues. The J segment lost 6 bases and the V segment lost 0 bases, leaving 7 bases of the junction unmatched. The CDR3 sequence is CASSQDLQGVPEAFF. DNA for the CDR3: TGCGCCAGCAGCCAAGATTTGCAGGGGGTCCCTGAAGCTTTCTTT.

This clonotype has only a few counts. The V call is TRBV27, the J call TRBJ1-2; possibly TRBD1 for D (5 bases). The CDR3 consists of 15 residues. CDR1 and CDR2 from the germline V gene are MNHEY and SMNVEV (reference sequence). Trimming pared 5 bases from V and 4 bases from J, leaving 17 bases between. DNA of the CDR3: TGTGCCAGCAGTCCCGGACGGACATATTCCTATGGCTACACCTTC. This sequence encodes CASSPGRTYSYGYTF.

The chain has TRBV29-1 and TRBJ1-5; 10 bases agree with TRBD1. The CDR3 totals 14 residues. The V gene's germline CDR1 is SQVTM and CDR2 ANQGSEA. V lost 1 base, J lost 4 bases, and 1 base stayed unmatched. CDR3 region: CSVEADRGNQPQHF. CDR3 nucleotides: TGCAGCGTTGAAGCGGACAGGGGGAATCAGCCCCAGCATTTT.

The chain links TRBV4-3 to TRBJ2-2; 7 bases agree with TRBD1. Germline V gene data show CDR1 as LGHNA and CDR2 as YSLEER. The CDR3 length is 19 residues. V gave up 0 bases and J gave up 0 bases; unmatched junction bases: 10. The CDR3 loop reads CASSQESPLGQPNTGELFF. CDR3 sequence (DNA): TGCGCCAGCAGCCAAGAGTCTCCTTTGGGACAGCCGAACACCGGGGAGCTGTTTTTT.

The CDR3 bases are TGTGCCAGCAGTCCACATCTGGACAGGGGCCCTTATAGCAATCAGCCCCAGCATTTT. It encodes CASSPHLDRGPYSNQPQHF. This chain connects TRBV6-1 to TRBJ1-5, with 9 bases matching TRBD1. The CDR3 loop spans 19 amino acids. From germline, CDR1 is MNHNS and CDR2 SASEGT. Trimming cost V 5 bases and J 0 bases; bases outside gene matches: 14.

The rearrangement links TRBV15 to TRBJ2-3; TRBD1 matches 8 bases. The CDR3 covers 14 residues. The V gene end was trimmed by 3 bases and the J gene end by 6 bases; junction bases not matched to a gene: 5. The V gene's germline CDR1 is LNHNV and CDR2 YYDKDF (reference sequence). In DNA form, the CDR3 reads TGTGCCACCAGCAGGAGACAGGGGTTGGATACGCAGTATTTT. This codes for CATSRRQGLDTQYF. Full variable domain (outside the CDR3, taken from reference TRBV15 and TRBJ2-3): DAMVIQNPRYQVTQFGKPVTLSCSQTLNHNVMYWYQQKSSQAPKLLFHYYDKDFNNEADTPDNFQSRRPNTSFCFLDIRSPGLGDTAMYLCATSRRQGLDTQYFGPGTRLTVL.

The CDR3 protein is CASGLRGYNEQFF. DNA for the CDR3: TGTGCTAGTGGTTTGCGGGGATACAATGAGCAGTTCTTC. The chain combines TRBV12-5 with TRBJ2-1, with a tentative D call TRBD2 (5 bases). The CDR3 runs 13 residues. V was trimmed by 2 bases and J by 4 bases, leaving 6 bases between them. Germline V gene sequence: CDR1 LGHNT, CDR2 FRNRAP.

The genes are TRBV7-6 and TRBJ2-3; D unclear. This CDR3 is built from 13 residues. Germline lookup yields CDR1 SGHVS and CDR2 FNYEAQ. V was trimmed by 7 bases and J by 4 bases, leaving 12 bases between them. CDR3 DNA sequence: TGTGCCAGCACCATTAGTAGGGCAGATACGCAGTATTTT. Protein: CASTISRADTQYF.